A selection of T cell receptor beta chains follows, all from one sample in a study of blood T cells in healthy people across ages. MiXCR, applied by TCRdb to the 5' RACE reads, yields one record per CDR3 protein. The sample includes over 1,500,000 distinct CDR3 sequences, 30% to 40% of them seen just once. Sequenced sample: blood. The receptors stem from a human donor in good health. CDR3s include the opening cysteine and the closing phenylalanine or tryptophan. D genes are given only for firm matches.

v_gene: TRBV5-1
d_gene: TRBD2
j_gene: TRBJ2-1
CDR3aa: CASSSIPSGGSSYNEQFF

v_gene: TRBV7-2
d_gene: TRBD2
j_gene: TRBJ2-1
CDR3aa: CASSLRGLAGGRNEQFF

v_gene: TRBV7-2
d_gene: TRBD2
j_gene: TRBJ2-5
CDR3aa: CASSSGGAGEETQYF

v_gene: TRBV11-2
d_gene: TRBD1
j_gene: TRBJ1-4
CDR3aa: CASSFAGGEKLFF

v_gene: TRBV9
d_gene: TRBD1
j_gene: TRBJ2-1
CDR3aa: CASSVRDRAYNEQFF

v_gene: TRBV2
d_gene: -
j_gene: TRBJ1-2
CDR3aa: CASLVSNYGYTF

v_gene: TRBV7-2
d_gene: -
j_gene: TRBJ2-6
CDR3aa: CASSFKDPGRLSRANVLTF

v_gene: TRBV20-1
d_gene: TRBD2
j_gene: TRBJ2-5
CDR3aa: CSASSGTSGGLQETQYF

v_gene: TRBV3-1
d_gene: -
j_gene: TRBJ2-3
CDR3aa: CASSQAPVGHTQYF

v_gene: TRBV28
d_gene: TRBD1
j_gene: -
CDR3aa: CAIRQGDYEQYF

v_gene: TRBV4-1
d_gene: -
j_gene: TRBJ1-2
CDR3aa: CASSQDRTGGYTF

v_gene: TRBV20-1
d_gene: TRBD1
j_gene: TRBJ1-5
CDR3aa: CSGSHSTGDNQPQHF

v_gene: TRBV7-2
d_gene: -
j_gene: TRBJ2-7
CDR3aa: CASSRSSCEQYF

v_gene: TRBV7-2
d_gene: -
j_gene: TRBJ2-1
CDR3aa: CASSSIPTLGNEQFF

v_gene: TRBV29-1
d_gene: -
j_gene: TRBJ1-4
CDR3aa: CSVEGDREKLFF

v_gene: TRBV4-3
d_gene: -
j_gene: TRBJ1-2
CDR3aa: CASSQERGNRGYTF

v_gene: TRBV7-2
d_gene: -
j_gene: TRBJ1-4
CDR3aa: CASSLAGSYSANEKLFF

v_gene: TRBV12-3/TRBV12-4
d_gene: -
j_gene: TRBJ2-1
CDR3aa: CASSLLGPEQFF

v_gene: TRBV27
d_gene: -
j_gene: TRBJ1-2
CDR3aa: CASSFLRPGGGYTF

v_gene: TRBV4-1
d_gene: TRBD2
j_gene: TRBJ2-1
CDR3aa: CASSQSIASGGSWEQFF

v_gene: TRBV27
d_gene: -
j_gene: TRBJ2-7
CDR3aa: CASSFTGRNEQYF

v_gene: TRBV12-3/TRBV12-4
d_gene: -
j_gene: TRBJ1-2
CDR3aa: CASTLGTKGYTF

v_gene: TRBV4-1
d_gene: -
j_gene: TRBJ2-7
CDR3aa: CASSQDGQLREQYF

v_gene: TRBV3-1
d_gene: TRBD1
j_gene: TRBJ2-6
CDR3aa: CASSRHQGAGANVLTF

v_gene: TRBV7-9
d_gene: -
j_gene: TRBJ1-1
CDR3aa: CASSLGITGEAFF

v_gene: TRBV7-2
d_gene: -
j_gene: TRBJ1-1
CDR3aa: CASSYYTTVEAFF

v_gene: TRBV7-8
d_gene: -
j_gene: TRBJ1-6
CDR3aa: CASGLAGVENSPLHF

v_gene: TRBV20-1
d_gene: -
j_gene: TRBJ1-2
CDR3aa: CSARDNALNYGYTF